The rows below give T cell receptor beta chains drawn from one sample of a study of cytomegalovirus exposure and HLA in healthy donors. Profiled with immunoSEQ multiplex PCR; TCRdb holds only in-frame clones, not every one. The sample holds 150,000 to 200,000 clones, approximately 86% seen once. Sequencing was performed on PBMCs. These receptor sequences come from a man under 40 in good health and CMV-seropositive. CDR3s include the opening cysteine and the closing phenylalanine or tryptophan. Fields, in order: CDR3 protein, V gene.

CASSLTPGTGGYEQYF	TRBV27
CASSFPRTDTYTDTQYF	TRBV5-1
CASSFAQDTIYF	TRBV11-2
CASSLASESSYEQYF	TRBV7-2
CASSQVQGDYGYTF	TRBV4-1
CASSRGSGNQPQHF	TRBV2
CASSVAGNTEAFF	TRBV9
CASSLESTANEKLFF	TRBV7-6
CASSFNREGYGYTF	TRBV5-4
CASSFAGQGYEQYF	TRBV5-1
CASSLGGGRSYEQYF	TRBV11-2
CASSLGIGYEQYF	TRBV5-5
CASSPQRGSYNEQFF	TRBV4-3
CASSYGGEGTEAFF	TRBV7-9
CASSLSVSDEQFF	TRBV7-6
CASSQGTGRPYEQYF	TRBV4-3
CASSPQLLRGASYEQYF	TRBV18
CSVDSDRDYEQYF	TRBV29-1
CASSPRSGGATGELFF	TRBV18
CSVEGLTSGDYEQYF	TRBV29-1
CASSPGGQGGYGYTF	TRBV18
CASSRTSGSSYEQYF	TRBV5-1
CASSSGQGRNYGYTF	TRBV7-2
CASSPQGNQPQHF	TRBV7-2
CASSASGATNEKLFF	TRBV9
CASSSGSNYGYTF	TRBV18
CASSSQGRRYGYTF	TRBV18
CASSYLGHSYGYTF	TRBV27
CASSLIPAGGSTDTQYF	TRBV5-1
CASRAGVGLTGNTIYF	TRBV27
CASSDRLEANYEQYF	TRBV2
CAWSQGSYEQYF	TRBV30
CASSSRGTGGIYNEQFF	TRBV11-3
CASSTGQPNTEAFF	TRBV9
CASGSPGSGSSTDTQYF	TRBV12-5
CASSVGGTGGKYGYTF	TRBV9
CASSGQGAVNGYTF	TRBV18
CASSGPGGGYEQYF	TRBV2
CASSPRSGLTYNEQFF	TRBV4-1
CASSLGRTNYGYTF	TRBV27
CASSFGLADSSDTGELFF	TRBV7-8
CASSLGIGGYGYTF	TRBV7-8
CASSLDRVEAFF	TRBV5-6
CASVPGNTGELFF	TRBV28
CASSPVVRQGHNEQFF	TRBV10-2
CASSSLDQPQHF	TRBV7-6